Sequencing of this T cell receptor beta chain was carried out in a study of neoadjuvant anti-PD-1 for oral cavity cancer. Study overall: Non-progressing patients received a fourth nivolumab dose near day 43, then surgery on days 50-56.

Six replicates per PBMC sample, mostly from about 500 ng of genomic DNA. Here immunoSEQ multiplex PCR was the method, and the copy in TCRdb shows in-frame clones only, minus some. Among about 61,000 clones, more than 60% were seen once, and the ten largest hold 2% to 3%. The V end was cut by 4 bases, the J end by 7 bases, with 16 bases between. Germline CDR1 is SQVTM and CDR2 is ANQGSEA. The CDR3 loop spans 14 amino acids. Stage II-IVA oral cavity squamous cell carcinoma was new and untreated by systemic or radiation therapy. The specimen was PBMCs, collected before nivolumab (anti-PD-1) treatment. The chain uses TRBV29-1 and TRBJ1-4, with a tentative D call TRBD1 (5 bases). This receptor was identified in a person between 35 and 79 years old with oral cavity squamous cell carcinoma. CDR3 bases: TGCAGCGTTGGGTATGGGGCCCTGGGTGAAAAACTGTTTTTT. Amino acid sequence: CSVGYGALGEKLFF.